This T cell receptor (beta chain) stems from a study of blood T cell repertoires in COVID-19. The overall study: Samples of COVID-19 (acute and convalescent) were obtained from the United States, Italy and Spain. The analysed material was cDNA or gDNA that came from T cells, B-cell-depleted T cells, or PBMCs.

V lost 10 bases, J lost 5 bases, and 11 bases stayed unmatched. This CDR3 region has 15 residues. CDR1 ENHRY and CDR2 SYGVKD come from the germline V gene. Under the authors' procedure: Reference gene primer amplification yielded estimated nucleated cell counts. Sequencing used immunoSEQ multiplex PCR; TCRdb keeps in-frame clones, though not all of them. That table supplies the V and J calls and clone size; D and trimming were determined from the DNA. Of about 74,000 clones in the sample, about 90% were seen once. The sequence derives from a woman older than 75 with active or convalescent COVID-19. The V call is TRBV10-3, the J call TRBJ2-1; 10 nucleotides match TRBD2. The material sequenced was peripheral blood. CDR3 sequence (DNA): TGTGCCACACGTACCCGGACTAGCGGTAACAATGAGCAGTTCTTC. Amino acids: CATRTRTSGNNEQFF.